A single sample gave rise to the 17 T cell receptor beta chains below, sequenced in a study of shared clonotypes between healthy human individuals (dated by TCRdb to about 2020). Library preparation used the immunoSEQ multiplex PCR assay. TCRdb took over this immuneACCESS table, retaining in-frame rearrangements with V and J assigned. Such tables are incomplete; in checked studies, under half of the missing clones stem from an unresolved V gene, and the remainder is unexplained. In all, the sample holds some 1,400,000 clones, and roughly 96% of those were seen once. The ten biggest clones cover more than 0.9% of the sample. Sample: naive CD4+ T cells sorted from blood. The meaning of the sample's cell subset or site label: CD45RA+ positively selected. These receptors were collected from a young man in good health.

The chain has TRBV6-5 and TRBJ2-2, with D uncertain. V gave up 2 bases and J gave up 5 bases, with 3 bases separating them. The CDR3 contains 12 residues. From germline, CDR1 is MNHEY and CDR2 SVGAGI. The CDR3 protein is CASSYRTGELFF. CDR3 nucleotides: TGTGCCAGCAGTTACCGGACCGGGGAGCTGTTTTTT.

The chain is built from TRBV19 and TRBJ1-5; no clear D. Germline V lookup: CDR1 LNHDA, CDR2 SQIVND (reference sequence). V gave up 7 bases and J gave up 0 bases, with 13 bases separating them. The CDR3 loop spans 15 amino acids. In DNA form, the CDR3 reads TGTGCCAGTAATGGGATAACCTCTAGCAATCAGCCCCAGCATTTT. As protein: CASNGITSSNQPQHF.

V gene TRBV4-3 combines with J gene TRBJ1-2, with a possible D match to TRBD1 (6 bases). V lost 0 bases, J lost 10 bases, and 12 bases lay in between. The CDR3 runs to 13 residues. Per germline, CDR1 LGHNA and CDR2 YSLEER. CDR3: CASSQDAGADYTF. The CDR3 DNA follows: TGCGCCAGCAGCCAAGACGCAGGGGCTGACTACACCTTC.

The chain links TRBV9 to TRBJ2-1, with 7 bases aligning to TRBD2. Trimming removed 4 bases from V and 8 bases from J; junction bases left unmatched: 6. The CDR3 has 13 residues. Germline-derived CDR1 and CDR2 are SGDLS and YYNGEE. This CDR3 reads CASSPRLADEQFF. As DNA, the CDR3 is TGTGCCAGCAGCCCCCGACTAGCCGATGAGCAGTTCTTC.

The rearrangement links TRBV19 to TRBJ1-4, with 7 bases that match TRBD1. Per the germline V gene, CDR1 is LNHDA and CDR2 is SQIVND (reference sequence). Losses at the gene ends were 5 bases for V and 3 bases for J; bases not matched to a gene: 3. The length of the CDR3 is 14 residues. CDR3 sequence: CASSHRGANEKLFF. In nucleotides, the CDR3 is TGTGCCAGTAGTCACAGGGGAGCTAATGAAAAACTGTTTTTT.

The CDR3 reads CASSRVGAETQYF. CDR3 nucleotides: TGTGCCAGCAGCCGCGTCGGTGCAGAGACCCAGTACTTC. The rearrangement links TRBV7-3 to TRBJ2-5; D unresolved. V shed 5 bases and J shed 4 bases, with 11 bases lying between them. The CDR3 length is 13 residues. Germline CDR1 SGHTA, CDR2 FQGTGA.

V and J are TRBV6-5 and TRBJ1-4; 9 bases match TRBD1. Per germline, CDR1 MNHEY and CDR2 SVGAGI. The CDR3 extends over 14 amino acids. Trimming removed 6 bases from V and 7 bases from J; junction bases left unmatched: 6. The CDR3 sequence: CASRTGTGSEKLFF. In DNA, the CDR3 is TGTGCCAGCAGAACCGGGACAGGGTCTGAAAAACTGTTTTTT.

V usage is TRBV27 and J usage is TRBJ1-5; the D gene is possibly TRBD1 (5 bases). The CDR3 extends over 16 amino acids. From germline, CDR1 is MNHEY and CDR2 SMNVEV (reference sequence). The V gene lost 2 bases and the J gene lost 0 bases, with 11 bases spanning the gap. The CDR3 nucleotides read TGTGCCAGCAGTTTACAGGGAGGGAATAGCAATCAGCCCCAGCATTTT. The encoded protein is CASSLQGGNSNQPQHF.

The CDR3 loop reads CASSPRDKRRYEQYF. As DNA, the CDR3 is TGTGCCAGCAGCCCGAGGGACAAACGTCGCTACGAGCAGTACTTC. V gene TRBV7-9 combines with J gene TRBJ2-7; tentatively, D is TRBD1 (6 bases). Germline CDR1 and CDR2: SEHNR and FQNEAQ (reference sequence). The CDR3 has 15 amino acids. Trimming shortened V by 5 bases and J by 3 bases, and 17 bases separated the two germline ends.

This chain uses TRBV7-9 with TRBJ2-3; D might be TRBD2 (5 bases). CDR1 is SEHNR, CDR2 FQNEAQ, per germline (reference sequence). CDR3 length: 13 amino acids. Trimming took 0 bases from V and 9 from J, leaving 10 bases between them. The CDR3 DNA is TGTGCCAGCAGCTTAGCGCAAGCGGAGACGCAGTATTTT. Translation gives CASSLAQAETQYF. The full variable domain, rest sourced from reference TRBV7-9 and TRBJ2-3, is DTGVSQNPRHKITKRGQNVTFRCDPISEHNRLYWYRQTLGQGPEFLTYFQNEAQLEKSRLLSDRFSAERPKGSFSTLEIQRTEQGDSAMYLCASSLAQAETQYFGPGTRLTVL.

This clone was recorded once. The chain uses TRBV2 and TRBJ2-7; D may be TRBD1 or TRBD2 (5 bases each). The CDR3 sequence is 12 residues long. Trimming took 8 bases from V and 3 from J, leaving 11 bases between them. Germline loops: CDR1 SNHLY, CDR2 FYNNEI. The CDR3 loop reads CASRRDDYEQYF. The CDR3, as DNA: TGTGCCAGCCGCAGGGACGACTACGAGCAGTACTTC.

This CDR3 is CASSGRVPYEQYF. DNA for the CDR3: TGTGCCAGCAGTGGCAGGGTACCCTACGAGCAGTACTTC. This rearrangement joins TRBV28 to TRBJ2-7; D possibly corresponds to TRBD1 (5 bases). V was shortened by 5 bases and J by 2 bases, with 10 bases between the two germline ends. The CDR3 contains 13 residues. CDR1 MDHEN and CDR2 SYDVKM come from the germline V gene.

This chain connects TRBV12-5 to TRBJ2-7; 7 nucleotides agree with TRBD1. Germline assignment: CDR1 LGHNT and CDR2 FRNRAP. Trimming at V came to 1 base and at J to 3 bases, leaving 0 bases not matched to a gene. The CDR3 is made up of 13 amino acids. As DNA, the CDR3 is TGTGCTAGTGGTTTGGGGACAGGCTACGAGCAGTACTTC. It is translated as CASGLGTGYEQYF. Full variable domain (remainder filled in from reference TRBV12-5 and TRBJ2-7): DARVTQTPRHKVTEMGQEVTMRCQPILGHNTVFWYRQTMMQGLELLAYFRNRAPLDDSGMPKDRFSAEMPDATLATLKIQPSEPRDSAVYFCASGLGTGYEQYFGPGTRLTVT.

In regard to this clone: Other DNA sequences in this specimen translate into the identical CDR3. The chain employs TRBV18 and TRBJ2-1; the D is unclear. CDR1 and CDR2 from the germline V gene are KGHSH and LQKENI. V shed 2 bases and J shed 10 bases, with 6 bases lying between them. This CDR3 contains 11 residues. CDR3 region: CASSPKEEQFF. The CDR3 DNA sequence: TGTGCCAGCTCACCAAAGGAAGAGCAGTTCTTC.

This clone has just one count. The chain is built from TRBV12-5 and TRBJ2-2, with TRBD2 identical over 13 bases. Germline V gene data show CDR1 as LGHNT and CDR2 as FRNRAP. V shed 1 base and J 7 bases; nucleotides not matched to a gene: 9. The CDR3 sequence is 18 residues long. DNA for the CDR3: TGTGCTAGTGGTTTGGCAATACTAGCGGGAGGGCCCGACGGGGAGCTGTTTTTT. Its protein product is CASGLAILAGGPDGELFF.

The chain is built from TRBV27 and TRBJ2-7; 9 nucleotides agree with TRBD1. From germline, CDR1 is MNHEY and CDR2 SMNVEV (reference sequence). The CDR3 is made up of 16 amino acids. V was pared by 5 bases and J by 2 bases, with 10 bases of the junction left unmatched. DNA for the CDR3: TGTGCCAGCAGTGGACCGATCCGGGACAGGGCCTACGAGCAGTACTTC. Protein: CASSGPIRDRAYEQYF.

The genes are TRBV5-4 and TRBJ2-7, with 9 positions matching TRBD2. This CDR3 contains 15 residues. The ends lost 1 base at V and 3 bases at J; junction bases unmatched: 5. Germline lookup yields CDR1 SGHNT and CDR2 YYREEE (reference sequence). The CDR3 loop reads CASSLWASGIYEQYF. CDR3 nucleotide sequence: TGTGCCAGCAGCTTGTGGGCTAGCGGGATCTACGAGCAGTACTTC.